Listed here are 27 T cell receptor beta chains from one sample, sequenced in a study of cytomegalovirus exposure and HLA in healthy donors. The PCR used 60 Vbeta and 13 Jbeta primers. Assay used: immunoSEQ multiplex PCR; TCRdb lists only in-frame clones, some missing. Of about 150,000 clones in the sample, roughly 77% were seen once. Sequencing used PBMCs. The origin of the receptors is a man in his late teens or twenties in good health and CMV-seropositive.

Regarding this clone: Mismatch with germline at one junction end may stem from a read error. The genes are TRBV7-8 and TRBJ1-1; 7 nucleotides agree with TRBD1. Germline CDR1 and CDR2: SGHVS and FQNEAQ. There are 17 residues in the CDR3. The CDR3 sequence is CASRLARTGGKNTEAFF. The CDR3 DNA reads as TGTGCCAGCCGCTTAGCAAGGACAGGAGGGAAGAACACTGAAGCTTTCTTT.

The chain recombines TRBV19 with TRBJ2-1; a weak D match, TRBD1 (5 bases). Germline V gene data show CDR1 as LNHDA and CDR2 as SQIVND (reference sequence). The CDR3 runs 15 residues. Trimming pared 5 bases from V and 0 bases from J, leaving 11 bases between. The CDR3 here is CASSDSGGSYNEQFF. CDR3 coding DNA: TGTGCCAGTAGTGACAGTGGTGGCTCCTACAATGAGCAGTTCTTC. Full variable domain (outside the CDR3, taken from reference TRBV19 and TRBJ2-1): DGGITQSPKYLFRKEGQNVTLSCEQNLNHDAMYWYRQDPGQGLRLIYYSQIVNDFQKGDIAEGYSVSREKKESFPLTVTSAQKNPTAFYLCASSDSGGSYNEQFFGPGTRLTVL.

This chain joins TRBV25-1 and TRBJ2-7, with TRBD2 identical over 7 bases. The CDR3 has 14 amino acids. Trimming removed 5 bases from V and 3 bases from J; junction bases left unmatched: 7. Per germline, CDR1 MGHDK and CDR2 SYGVNS. CDR3 nucleotides: TGTGCCAGCAGTAAGTATGGCGGGGGCTACGAGCAGTACTTC. The encoded protein is CASSKYGGGYEQYF.

The chain combines TRBV11-2 with TRBJ1-5; 9 bases map to TRBD1. The CDR3 runs to 13 residues. The J segment lost 6 bases and the V segment lost 3 bases, leaving 0 bases of the junction unmatched. Germline V gene data show CDR1 as SGHAT and CDR2 as FQNNGV. CDR3 protein: CASSLTGGQPQHF. The CDR3 DNA reads as TGTGCCAGCAGCTTGACAGGGGGTCAGCCCCAGCATTTT.

The CDR3 is CATSNPTGALYEQYF. The DNA for the CDR3 is TGCGCCACCTCGAACCCGACAGGGGCTCTCTACGAGCAGTACTTC. The chain links TRBV10-2 to TRBJ2-7; TRBD1 agrees at 8 bases. The junction had 14 bases not matched to a gene; V was cut back by 10 bases and J by 3 bases. The CDR3 runs to 15 residues. Germline CDR1 reads WSHSY; CDR2 reads SAAADI.

The chain uses TRBV28 and TRBJ2-1; D not certain. CDR1 and CDR2 (germline): MDHEN, SYDVKM. V lost 2 bases and J 0 bases, leaving 8 bases between the germline ends. The CDR3 extends over 15 amino acids. As DNA, the CDR3 is TGTGCCAGCAGTTTACAGGTTCCCTCCTACAATGAGCAGTTCTTC. This encodes CASSLQVPSYNEQFF.

V gene TRBV6-1 combines with J gene TRBJ2-7; D unclear. V was trimmed by 11 bases and J by 2 bases, leaving 13 bases between them. Germline CDR1 MNHNS, CDR2 SASEGT. The CDR3 runs 12 residues. CDR3 DNA sequence: TGTGCCGGCTCCGGGTCCCCCTACGAGCAGTACTTC. It translates to CAGSGSPYEQYF.

The chain recombines TRBV7-8 with TRBJ1-5; no firm D call. Trimming took 5 bases from V and 2 from J, leaving 13 bases between them. This CDR3 spans 15 amino acids. Germline V lookup: CDR1 SGHVS, CDR2 FQNEAQ. Here the CDR3 DNA reads TGTGCCAGCAGCCATGGGAGGGTGGGCAATCAGCCCCAGCATTTT. As protein: CASSHGRVGNQPQHF.

With regard to this clone: Other DNA sequences from this sample encode an identical CDR3 as well. The CDR3 coding sequence is TGCGCCAGCAGCCAAGTCCTACAGGGGAAGCCCTACGAGCAGTACTTC. It specifies CASSQVLQGKPYEQYF. The V and J genes are TRBV4-1 and TRBJ2-7, with 7 bases that match TRBD1. CDR1 and CDR2 (germline): MGHRA, YSYEKL. The V gene end was trimmed by 1 base and the J gene end by 2 bases; junction bases not matched to a gene: 8. The CDR3 extends over 16 amino acids.

V usage is TRBV29-1 and J usage is TRBJ2-7; D remains ambiguous. The CDR3 is 14 amino acids. The V gene lost 0 bases and the J gene lost 6 bases, with 15 bases spanning the gap. Germline CDR1 is SQVTM and CDR2 is ANQGSEA. DNA of the CDR3: TGCAGCGTTGAAGACAGTCTTGGATACAGCGAGCAGTACTTC. Protein product: CSVEDSLGYSEQYF.

This rearrangement joins TRBV6-5 to TRBJ2-1; 12 bases are a match to TRBD2. Germline assignment: CDR1 MNHEY and CDR2 SVGAGI. The trim removed 0 bases at V and 8 bases at J, leaving 5 bases unmatched. The CDR3 spans 16 residues. The CDR3 reads CASSYSTSGSFHEQFF. As DNA, the CDR3 is TGTGCCAGCAGTTACTCGACTAGCGGGAGTTTCCATGAGCAGTTCTTC.

The V and J genes are TRBV7-2 and TRBJ2-5, with 7 bases fitting TRBD1. The CDR3 is made up of 14 amino acids. The V gene's germline CDR1 is SGHTA and CDR2 FQGNSA. V lost 7 bases to trimming and J lost 5 bases; unmatched junction nucleotides: 10. CDR3 coding DNA: TGTGCCAGCACCCCCGACAGGGATTCGGAGACCCAGTACTTC. Residues: CASTPDRDSETQYF. Full variable domain (outside the CDR3, taken from reference TRBV7-2 and TRBJ2-5): GAGVSQSPSNKVTEKGKDVELRCDPISGHTALYWYRQSLGQGLEFLIYFQGNSAPDKSGLPSDRFSAERTGGSVSTLTIQRTQQEDSAVYLCASTPDRDSETQYFGPGTRLLVL.

The CDR3 sequence: CASRRTGGYNEKLFF. In nucleotides, the CDR3 is TGTGCCAGCAGACGAACAGGGGGCTATAATGAAAAACTGTTTTTT. The chain combines TRBV6-6 with TRBJ1-4; 9 nucleotides agree with TRBD1. V lost 6 bases, J lost 4 bases, and 6 bases stayed unmatched. The CDR3 is 15 amino acids. Germline V gene data show CDR1 as MNHNY and CDR2 as SVGAGI (reference sequence).

The V and J genes are TRBV4-2 and TRBJ2-5; 7 nucleotides match TRBD2. Germline CDR1 and CDR2: LGHNA and YNFKEQ. The V and J ends lost 4 bases and 2 bases, in that order; junction bases with no gene match: 4. This CDR3 contains 14 residues. CDR3 loop: CASSPRGDQETQYF. The CDR3, as DNA: TGTGCCAGCAGCCCTCGGGGGGATCAAGAGACCCAGTACTTC.

This chain connects TRBV6-1 to TRBJ1-5; 7 nucleotides line up with TRBD1. The V and J ends lost 7 bases and 0 bases, in that order; junction bases with no gene match: 6. Per germline, CDR1 MNHNS and CDR2 SASEGT. This CDR3 is built from 15 residues. The CDR3 here is CASIRQGYSNQPQHF. CDR3 nucleotide sequence: TGTGCCAGCATTCGACAGGGATATAGCAATCAGCCCCAGCATTTT.

The rearrangement links TRBV2 to TRBJ1-5; a possible D gene is TRBD1 (5 bases). This CDR3 is built from 15 residues. Per germline, CDR1 SNHLY and CDR2 FYNNEI. V lost 8 bases and J 0 bases, leaving 14 bases between the germline ends. DNA of the CDR3: TGTGCCAGCGAGTCGAAGGGACTTAGCAATCAGCCCCAGCATTTT. Its translation is CASESKGLSNQPQHF.

This clone appeared a single time. The genes are TRBV5-1 and TRBJ1-2, with 7 positions matching TRBD1. This CDR3 region has 13 residues. CDR1 is SGHRS and CDR2 is YFSETQ in the germline V gene. V lost 1 base, J lost 5 bases, and 2 bases stayed unmatched. CDR3 sequence reads: CASSLNRGYGYTF. The CDR3 DNA reads TGCGCCAGCAGCTTGAACAGGGGTTATGGCTACACCTTC.

V and J are TRBV29-1 and TRBJ2-1, with 16 bases identical to TRBD2. CDR3 size: 21 residues. Trimming at V came to 1 base and at J to 0 bases, leaving 12 bases not matched to a gene. Germline values: CDR1 SQVTM, CDR2 ANQGSEA. As DNA, the CDR3 is TGCAGCGTTGAAGCCTCCGCGGGACTAGCGGGAGGGCAAAGCTCCTACAATGAGCAGTTCTTC. Its translation: CSVEASAGLAGGQSSYNEQFF.

The chain is built from TRBV10-3 and TRBJ1-5, with a possible D match to TRBD1 (6 bases). CDR1 is ENHRY and CDR2 is SYGVKD in the germline V gene. This CDR3 region has 13 residues. The V end was cut by 11 bases, the J end by 0 bases, with 11 bases between. The CDR3 is CAARGYSNQPQHF. The DNA of the CDR3 is TGTGCCGCAAGGGGGTATAGCAATCAGCCCCAGCATTTT.

The rearrangement uses TRBV29-1 and TRBJ2-6, with 7 bases that match TRBD1. After removal of 2 bases from V and 0 bases from J, the junction contained 7 bases not matched to a gene. Germline CDR1 reads SQVTM; CDR2 reads ANQGSEA. CDR3 size: 17 residues. The CDR3 bases are TGCAGCGTTGAATCTGTGGGACAGAGCTCTGGGGCCAACGTCCTGACTTTC. Its translation: CSVESVGQSSGANVLTF.

The genes are TRBV28 and TRBJ1-3; 10 positions match TRBD1. The V and J ends lost 6 bases and 5 bases, in that order; junction bases with no gene match: 10. The germline V gene has CDR1 MDHEN and CDR2 SYDVKM. This CDR3 has 16 amino acids. The DNA for the CDR3 is TGTGCCAGCAGCGAACCTGGGACAGGGGTGAGAAACACCATATATTTT. This translates into CASSEPGTGVRNTIYF.

The chain links TRBV6-5 to TRBJ2-2; D gene ambiguous. This CDR3 contains 15 residues. Per germline, CDR1 MNHEY and CDR2 SVGAGI. Trimming cost V 0 bases and J 7 bases, with 12 bases left between them. The CDR3 is CASSYSNRVRGELFF. CDR3 DNA: TGTGCCAGCAGTTACTCGAACCGGGTACGCGGGGAGCTGTTTTTT.

The chain couples TRBV29-1 to TRBJ2-1; TRBD2 matches 11 bases. Trimming took 4 bases from V and 0 from J; bases not matched to a gene: 5. The CDR3 runs 16 residues. CDR1 and CDR2 (germline): SQVTM, ANQGSEA. CDR3 region: CSVASTSGSSYNEQFF. CDR3 sequence (DNA): TGCAGCGTTGCATCTACTAGCGGGAGCTCCTACAATGAGCAGTTCTTC.

This clone has just a few counts. The J gene is TRBJ1-1, the V gene TRBV28; TRBD1 might be the D (5 bases). Germline-derived CDR1 and CDR2 are MDHEN and SYDVKM. Trimming removed 5 bases from V and 11 bases from J, with 9 bases in between. This CDR3 has 10 residues. The CDR3 here is CASSGGSAFF. The DNA for the CDR3 is TGTGCCAGCAGTGGGGGGAGCGCTTTCTTT.

This clone was found a few times. The chain joins TRBV18 to TRBJ1-1, with 7 positions matching TRBD1. The CDR3 has 13 amino acids. Germline CDR1 KGHSH, CDR2 LQKENI. The V gene end was trimmed by 2 bases and the J gene end by 3 bases; junction bases not matched to a gene: 0. The CDR3: CASSPTGDTEAFF. The CDR3 DNA sequence: TGTGCCAGCTCACCAACAGGGGACACTGAAGCTTTCTTT.

The J gene is TRBJ1-1, the V gene TRBV10-2; possible D gene TRBD1, 5 bases. CDR1 and CDR2 (germline): WSHSY, SAAADI. Trimming shortened V by 1 base and J by 2 bases, and 11 bases separated the two germline ends. This CDR3 region has 15 residues. The CDR3: CASSELTAFNTEAFF. CDR3 in DNA: TGCGCCAGCAGTGAGTTGACAGCGTTCAACACTGAAGCTTTCTTT.

The V gene is TRBV5-1, the J gene TRBJ1-5, with a tentative D call TRBD1 (5 bases). Germline values: CDR1 SGHRS, CDR2 YFSETQ. This CDR3 is 14 amino acids long. V dropped 1 base and J dropped 4 bases, with 9 bases sitting between them. As DNA, the CDR3 is TGCGCCAGCAGCTTGACAGGAACGAATCAGCCCCAGCATTTT. This gives the protein CASSLTGTNQPQHF.